This TCR beta chain is from a study of T cell responses to AZD1222 COVID-19 vaccine. TCRdb's copy holds only in-frame clones and misses some; the assay was immunoSEQ multiplex PCR. The sample lists 100,000 to 130,000 clones, nearly 90% seen once, with approximately 4.8% in the top ten. As for this clone: No antigen is known for it.

Notes on the study in general: At baseline, seropositivity was found in only six or seven AZD1222 recipients. Mostly white British, mostly female donors; authors suggested clonal diversity may be underestimated. The span of vaccine-associated CD4 TCRs extended across spike, with dominance at 160-218 and 743-854.

CDR3 length: 17 residues. The germline V gene encodes CDR1 SGHTA and CDR2 FQGNSA. The ends lost 1 base at V and 4 bases at J; junction bases unmatched: 4. Pooled together were second doses at about 4 or about 12 weeks. The sequenced sample was peripheral blood, obtained 28 days after the second AZD1222 dose. The source of this sequence is an adult who received the AZD1222 COVID-19 vaccine. The genes are TRBV7-2 and TRBJ2-2, with 12 nucleotides matching TRBD2. DNA for the CDR3: TGTGCCAGCAGCTTAGGGACTAGCGGGGTCCTCACCGGGGAGCTGTTTTTT. Protein: CASSLGTSGVLTGELFF.